The clone carrying this T cell receptor (beta chain) was picked up one time. Other DNA sequences in this sample translate to the same CDR3. The sample comes from a study of blood T cell repertoires in COVID-19. Study background: T cells, B-cell-depleted T cells, or PBMCs supplied cDNA or gDNA.

Profiled with immunoSEQ multiplex PCR; TCRdb holds only in-frame clones, not every one. The sample includes fewer than 85,000 clones, around 91% of them seen just once. The clonotype originates from a woman between 45 and 65 years old in a cohort sampled during active COVID-19. The sample taken for sequencing was peripheral blood.

CDR3 nucleotide sequence: TGTGCCAGCAGTTACACTAGCGGGAGTTACAATGAGCAGTTCTTC. The encoded protein is CASSYTSGSYNEQFF. The chain couples TRBV6-2 or TRBV6-3 to TRBJ2-1; 11 nucleotides align to TRBD2. Germline CDR1 and CDR2: MNHEY and SVGEGT. Germline trimming cut 2 bases from V and 4 bases from J; bases unmatched to any gene: 1. The CDR3 spans 15 residues.